The text below deals with one T cell receptor beta chain. This clone was found many times. The clone's antigen remains unknown. Base qualities are missing; no much larger clone stands one base away. From each donor, a single peripheral blood sample of about 120 mL on average was drawn into heparinised tubes. A BD FACSAria II was used to sort naive, central memory, regulatory and stem cell-like memory CD4+ T cells with a panel that included CD45RO, CCR7, CD25, CD127, CD95 and CD27. Purity was above 95% for every sorted population. PBMCs were separated immediately by Lymphoprep density gradient centrifugation and were stained directly, without being cultured. To minimize batch effects, samples were stained and sorted in pairs, one healthy donor with one patient per experiment. The sample is drawn from a study of beta chain features in type 1 diabetes listed by TCRdb under 2018. Looking at the study overall: Mean age, gender distribution, total cell number and subset yield did not differ between patients and healthy donors. Regulatory and stem cell-like memory subsets were obtained from only 8 patients and roughly 8 healthy donors, while naive and central memory subsets were obtained from all 30 or so donors. In the study, TCRB repertoires of sorted circulating CD4+ T cell subsets from recently diagnosed type 1 diabetes patients were compared with those of matched healthy donors. Across all samples, around 99 million sorted cells were examined, and cell number per subset correlated strongly with RNA yield.

Study-level results and caveats: Because cDNA was sequenced instead of genomic DNA, highly expressing activated cells could be over-represented, though the groups showed no difference in activation or CD3 levels. Because the HLA sub-analyses included only small numbers of individuals, any influence of HLA type on TCRB rearrangement was left unresolved. PCR might favor shorter templates, but patient and control samples were amplified and corrected together, so any skew would affect both groups equally. In all four CD4+ subsets, TCRB CDR3 length was moderately but significantly shorter in type 1 diabetes patients. Fewer insertions and more nucleotide deletions at VDJ recombination sites were observed in patients with type 1 diabetes, implying thymic rearrangement abnormalities. Naive, central memory and regulatory TCRB repertoires appeared more similar among patients than among healthy donors.

The entire isolated RNA was reverse transcribed using the High Capacity cDNA Reverse Transcription Kit, and thus expressed TCRB transcripts were sequenced. Deep immunoSEQ sequencing was performed on naive, central memory and regulatory T cell samples, with an average of roughly 3.6 million total reads per sample. Sorted cells were lysed in RLT buffer and RNA was extracted with DNase-treated RNeasy Micro or Mini kits, depending on cell number. To prevent cross-contamination, every cell subset was processed on its own, while patient and healthy donor samples were processed together. The immunoSEQ multiplex PCR was used to amplify TCRB sequences from cDNA, generating 87-bp fragments that spanned the CDR3 region. Sequencing of the amplicons was performed on the Illumina HiSeq platform. The original methods were these. PCR bias was computationally corrected using synthetic template baselines, reads within Hamming distance 2 were collapsed, and singletons that could not be merged were discarded. By aligning reads against IMGT, V, D and J genes, CDR3 length, and insertions or deletions at six rearrangement sites were assigned. Clonotype counts were normalized to sorted cell number within each subset before computing true diversity and Gini coefficients with the tcR R package. Repertoire sharing was quantified using the overlap coefficient calculated on TCRB nucleotide sequences. Here the immuneACCESS table is served through TCRdb, limited to in-frame sequences with V and J called. Missing clones are a known gap in these copies; in checked studies unresolved V genes cover under half, and the rest lacks a known reason. Clone size and V and J calls were adopted from that table, with D and trimming inferred from the DNA. This sample gives 300,000 to 350,000 clones in total; 7% to 10% of them show up just once. The top ten clones comprise approximately 1% of the sample.

The germline V gene (reference sequence) specifies GTSNPN as CDR1 and SVGIG as CDR2. V and J are trimmed by 2 bases and 2 bases, and the gene matches miss 5 bases of the junction. The CDR3 has 14 amino acids, counting the end cysteine and phenylalanine. The retained sequence is limited to the CDR3, 42 bases, with the frame set at the first base. Sequenced input: central memory CD4+ T cells from blood. The clonotype originates from a man aged 25-40 years with type 1 diabetes. The sequence links TRBV30 to TRBJ2-5; 7 nucleotides in the junction match TRBD1. The sequence in DNA is TGTGCCTGGAGTCCCCGACAGGGTCAAGAGACCCAGTACTTC. Translated, this gives CAWSPRQGQETQYF.